This is a list of T cell receptor beta chains from one sample in a study of identical twins. TCRdb processed the 5' RACE reads anew with MiXCR; each CDR3 protein has one entry. The table has about 470,000 distinct CDR3 sequences, 20% to 25% seen once. These sequences were also reported in another study, on T cells expressing NK-cell markers.

The specimen was CD4+ T cells sorted from blood. These receptors were obtained from a woman aged 18-29 years in good health. The CDR3 runs from the conserved cysteine through the conserved F or W. Each record gives: clone size, V gene, D gene, J gene, CDR3 DNA, CDR3 protein. The D gene is left open where the match is weak. Size is omitted from some rows. Given values are once, few, many or a class for expanded clones.

size: many
V: TRBV20-1
D: TRBD2
J: TRBJ2-7
DNA: TGCAGTGCTAGTCGCCCGGGACTAGCCTACGAGCAGTACTTC
CDR3: CSASRPGLAYEQYF

size: few
V: TRBV11-1
D: .
J: TRBJ2-6
DNA: TGTGCCAGCAGCTATGCTGACAGTAGCCCTGGGGCCAACGTCCTGACTTTC
CDR3: CASSYADSSPGANVLTF

size: few
V: TRBV9
D: .
J: TRBJ1-5
DNA: TGTGCCAGCAGCGTAGGCAGCCAATCGCCCCAGCATTTT
CDR3: CASSVGSQSPQHF

size: .
V: TRBV20-1
D: .
J: TRBJ2-5
DNA: TGCAGTGCTAGACTAAACCCCGCTCTGTACTTC
CDR3: CSARLNPALYF

size: .
V: TRBV7-6
D: .
J: TRBJ2-2
DNA: TGTGCCAGCAGCTACCCCATTTCCTCCGGGGAGCTGTTTTTT
CDR3: CASSYPISSGELFF

size: few
V: TRBV19
D: TRBD1
J: TRBJ2-2
DNA: TGTGCCAGTAGTATCCCCGGACAGGGGAGGACCGGGGAGCTGTTTTTT
CDR3: CASSIPGQGRTGELFF

size: .
V: TRBV20-1
D: .
J: TRBJ1-2
DNA: TGCAGTGCTAGTTCGTTGGGCTATGGCTACACCTTC
CDR3: CSASSLGYGYTF

size: .
V: TRBV5-1
D: .
J: TRBJ2-7
DNA: TGCGCCAGCAGCTTGGATATGAGGGACGAGCAGTACTTC
CDR3: CASSLDMRDEQYF

size: .
V: TRBV11-2
D: TRBD1
J: TRBJ2-7
DNA: TGTGCCAGCAGCTTTGGACAGGGGTTGTACGAGCAGTACTTC
CDR3: CASSFGQGLYEQYF

size: .
V: TRBV12-3/TRBV12-4
D: .
J: TRBJ2-1
DNA: TGTGCCAGCAGAGCAGGGACGTGGTTCTTC
CDR3: CASRAGTWFF

size: .
V: TRBV5-1
D: TRBD2
J: TRBJ2-7
DNA: TGCGCCAGCAGCCCCGCCGGGACTAGCTCCTACGAGCAGTACTTC
CDR3: CASSPAGTSSYEQYF

size: few
V: TRBV10-3
D: .
J: TRBJ1-3
DNA: TGTGCCATCAGTGATCGTGGTGGAAACACCATATATTTT
CDR3: CAISDRGGNTIYF

size: .
V: TRBV20-1
D: .
J: TRBJ2-2
DNA: TGCAGTGCTAGAATACAGTTGTCAGGGGAGCTGTTTTTT
CDR3: CSARIQLSGELFF

size: .
V: TRBV12-3/TRBV12-4
D: .
J: TRBJ1-5
DNA: TGTGCCAGCAGTTCGCGGGACACAAATCAGCCCCAGCATTTT
CDR3: CASSSRDTNQPQHF

size: few
V: TRBV12-3/TRBV12-4
D: .
J: TRBJ1-5
DNA: TGTGCCAGCACCAGACATGAGGGCAATCAGCCCCAGCATTTT
CDR3: CASTRHEGNQPQHF

size: few
V: TRBV4-3
D: .
J: TRBJ2-1
DNA: TGCGCCAGCAGCCAAGATCCACCTCCTAACTACAATGAGCAGTTCTTC
CDR3: CASSQDPPPNYNEQFF

size: once
V: TRBV7-6
D: .
J: TRBJ2-7
DNA: TGTGCCAGCAGCTCGGGAAGCGCGAGCCACGAGCAGTACTTC
CDR3: CASSSGSASHEQYF

size: .
V: TRBV16
D: .
J: TRBJ2-1
DNA: TGTGCCAGCAGCCAAACACAGTACAATGAGCAGTTCTTC
CDR3: CASSQTQYNEQFF

size: .
V: TRBV11-3
D: .
J: TRBJ1-1
DNA: TGTGCCAGCAGCTGGGGACAATCGAACACTGAAGCTTTCTTT
CDR3: CASSWGQSNTEAFF

size: .
V: TRBV6-2/TRBV6-3
D: TRBD1
J: TRBJ2-1
DNA: TGTGCCAGCAGTGCAAGGGACAGGGGCTCCTACAATGAGCAGTTCTTC
CDR3: CASSARDRGSYNEQFF

size: few
V: TRBV5-5
D: .
J: TRBJ1-2
DNA: TGTGCCAGCAGCCCAAGACAGGACCGTTCTCCTCCTAGCTACACCTTC
CDR3: CASSPRQDRSPPSYTF

size: many
V: TRBV5-1
D: .
J: TRBJ1-6
DNA: TGCGCCAGCAGCCAGGACGGTAATTCACCCCTCCACTTT
CDR3: CASSQDGNSPLHF

size: many
V: TRBV3-1
D: .
J: TRBJ2-7
DNA: TGTGCCAGCAGCCAAGATACCTACGAGCAGTACTTC
CDR3: CASSQDTYEQYF

size: .
V: TRBV24-1
D: .
J: TRBJ2-3
DNA: TGTGCCACCAGTGATTCGAGCGGCACAGATACGCAGTATTTT
CDR3: CATSDSSGTDTQYF

size: .
V: TRBV5-1
D: .
J: TRBJ2-5
DNA: TGCGCCAGCAGCTTGTTTGGAGGGGACCAAGAGACCCAGTACTTC
CDR3: CASSLFGGDQETQYF

size: .
V: TRBV12-3/TRBV12-4
D: .
J: TRBJ2-3
DNA: TGTGCCAGCAGTTTAGAGGGCGGTCCCCTCAGAGATACGCAGTATTTT
CDR3: CASSLEGGPLRDTQYF

size: .
V: TRBV7-2
D: .
J: TRBJ2-7
DNA: TGTGCCAGCAGCCGACTTCTTGGGGGCAGCTCCTACGAGCAGTACTTC
CDR3: CASSRLLGGSSYEQYF

size: many
V: TRBV20-1
D: TRBD1
J: TRBJ1-6
DNA: TGCAGTGCTACCCCGGGACAGGGTTATTCACCCCTCCACTTT
CDR3: CSATPGQGYSPLHF

size: few
V: TRBV18
D: TRBD1
J: TRBJ2-3
DNA: TGTGCCAGCTCACAAAACCGACAGGGTTGGTCAGATACGCAGTATTTT
CDR3: CASSQNRQGWSDTQYF

size: few
V: TRBV12-3/TRBV12-4
D: .
J: TRBJ1-1
DNA: TGTGCCAGCAGTTTCCCAGGGGCGAACACTGAAGCTTTCTTT
CDR3: CASSFPGANTEAFF

size: .
V: TRBV7-9
D: .
J: TRBJ1-1
DNA: TGTGCCAGCAGCCCTAAGGGGGGTAATAGTGAAGCTTTCTTT
CDR3: CASSPKGGNSEAFF

size: few
V: TRBV20-1
D: .
J: TRBJ2-5
DNA: TGCAGTGCTAAGATGACAGGGAGGGAGACCCAGTACTTC
CDR3: CSAKMTGRETQYF

size: few
V: TRBV29-1
D: .
J: TRBJ1-2
DNA: TGCAGCGTACAAACCGGACTGGTGATAGAGGCCTACACCTTC
CDR3: CSVQTGLVIEAYTF

size: few
V: TRBV6-2/TRBV6-3
D: .
J: TRBJ1-1
DNA: TGTGCCAGCAGTTACTCGTGGGCGTCGAACACTGAAGCTTTCTTT
CDR3: CASSYSWASNTEAFF

size: .
V: TRBV12-3/TRBV12-4
D: TRBD1
J: TRBJ1-2
DNA: TGTGCCAGCAGTTCTCGGGACAGACCTTTTGGTGGCTACACCTTC
CDR3: CASSSRDRPFGGYTF

size: few
V: TRBV7-2
D: TRBD2
J: TRBJ2-1
DNA: TGTGCCAGCAGCTTACTGGCTAGCGGGGGATACAATGAGCAGTTCTTC
CDR3: CASSLLASGGYNEQFF

size: few
V: TRBV20-1
D: .
J: TRBJ1-1
DNA: TGCAGTGCTGCCCGGGGGAGCACTGAAGCTTTCTTT
CDR3: CSAARGSTEAFF

size: .
V: TRBV7-9
D: TRBD1
J: TRBJ2-1
DNA: TGTGCCAGCAGCTTATATGAGCGGACAGGGGGGGATGAGCAGTTCTTC
CDR3: CASSLYERTGGDEQFF

size: few
V: TRBV29-1
D: TRBD1
J: TRBJ2-5
DNA: TGCAGCGTTATTTCAGGGGGAGAGACCCAGTACTTC
CDR3: CSVISGGETQYF

size: few
V: TRBV7-2
D: TRBD2
J: TRBJ2-7
DNA: TGTGCCAGCAGCTTTCTAGCGGGAGGGATGTACGAGCAGTACTTC
CDR3: CASSFLAGGMYEQYF

size: .
V: TRBV10-3
D: TRBD1
J: TRBJ2-7
DNA: TGTGCCATCAGCCCGGGACAGGTCTCCTACGAGCAGTACTTC
CDR3: CAISPGQVSYEQYF

size: few
V: TRBV3-1
D: TRBD1
J: TRBJ2-2
DNA: TGTGCCAGCAGCCGCCTGACAGGGGCGTCGCTGTTTTTT
CDR3: CASSRLTGASLFF

size: few
V: TRBV12-3/TRBV12-4
D: TRBD1
J: TRBJ2-7
DNA: TGTGCCAGCAGTGAACCCGGGACAGACGAGCAGTACTTC
CDR3: CASSEPGTDEQYF

size: few
V: TRBV12-3/TRBV12-4
D: TRBD1
J: TRBJ1-5
DNA: TGTGCCAGCAGTTTTCGTTCAGGGGGCGTCAATCAGCCCCAGCATTTT
CDR3: CASSFRSGGVNQPQHF

size: many
V: TRBV12-3/TRBV12-4
D: .
J: TRBJ2-3
DNA: TGTGCCAGCAGTAATCGGGATACGCAGTATTTT
CDR3: CASSNRDTQYF

size: few
V: TRBV7-2
D: TRBD2
J: TRBJ2-5
DNA: TGTGCCAGCAGCACGGGACTAGCGGGGGCGGGGACCCAGTACTTC
CDR3: CASSTGLAGAGTQYF

size: few
V: TRBV12-5
D: TRBD1
J: TRBJ2-2
DNA: TGTGCTAGTGGTTTGGTTTCCGGGACAGTGACCGGGGAGCTGTTTTTT
CDR3: CASGLVSGTVTGELFF

size: .
V: TRBV5-1
D: .
J: TRBJ2-7
DNA: TGCGCCAGCAGCTTGGGGGCAGGGGTCAGCGAGCAGTACTTC
CDR3: CASSLGAGVSEQYF

size: .
V: TRBV6-1
D: TRBD2
J: TRBJ2-3
DNA: TGTGCCAGCCAGACCCCTGGGGGGGACACAGATACGCAGTATTTT
CDR3: CASQTPGGDTDTQYF

size: .
V: TRBV29-1
D: .
J: TRBJ2-7
DNA: TGCAGCGGACACTACGAGCAGTACTTC
CDR3: CSGHYEQYF

size: .
V: TRBV20-1
D: TRBD2
J: TRBJ2-1
DNA: TGCAGTGCTAGTCGGGGTTCGCGGGAGGTTTACAATGAGCAGTTCTTC
CDR3: CSASRGSREVYNEQFF

size: many
V: TRBV12-3/TRBV12-4
D: .
J: TRBJ1-1
DNA: TGTGCCAGCAGTTTATGGGATACTGAAGCTTTCTTT
CDR3: CASSLWDTEAFF